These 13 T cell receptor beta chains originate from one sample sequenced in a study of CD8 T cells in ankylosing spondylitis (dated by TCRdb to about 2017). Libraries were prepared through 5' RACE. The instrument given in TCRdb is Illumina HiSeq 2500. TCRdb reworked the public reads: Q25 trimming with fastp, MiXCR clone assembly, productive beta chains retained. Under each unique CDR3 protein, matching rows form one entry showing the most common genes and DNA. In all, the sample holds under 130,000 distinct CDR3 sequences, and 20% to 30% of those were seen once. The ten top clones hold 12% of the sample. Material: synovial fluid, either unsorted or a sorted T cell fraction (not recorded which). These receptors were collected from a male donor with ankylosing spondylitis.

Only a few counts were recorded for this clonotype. Here the CDR3 DNA reads TGCAGTGCTAGTGTAGCGGGCCTCTACGAGCAGTACTTC. Protein: CSASVAGLYEQYF. V gene TRBV20-1 combines with J gene TRBJ2-7; 7 bases line up with TRBD2. The CDR3 contains 13 residues. Germline CDR1 DFQATT, CDR2 SNEGSKA (reference sequence). J lost 3 bases, V lost 3 bases, and 5 bases had no gene match.

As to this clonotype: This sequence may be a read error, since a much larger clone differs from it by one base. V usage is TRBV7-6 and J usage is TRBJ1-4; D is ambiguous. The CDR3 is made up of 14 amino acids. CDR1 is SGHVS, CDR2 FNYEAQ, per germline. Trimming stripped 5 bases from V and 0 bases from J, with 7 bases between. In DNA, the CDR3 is TGTGCCAGCAGCCTCAGGTCAACTAATGAAAAACTGTTTTTT. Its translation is CASSLRSTNEKLFF.

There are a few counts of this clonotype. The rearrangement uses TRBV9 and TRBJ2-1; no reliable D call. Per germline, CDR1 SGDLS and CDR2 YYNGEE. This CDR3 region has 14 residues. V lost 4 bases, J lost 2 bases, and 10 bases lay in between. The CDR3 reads CASSLPGTYNEQFF. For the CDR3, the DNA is TGTGCCAGCAGCCTTCCGGGTACCTACAATGAGCAGTTCTTC.

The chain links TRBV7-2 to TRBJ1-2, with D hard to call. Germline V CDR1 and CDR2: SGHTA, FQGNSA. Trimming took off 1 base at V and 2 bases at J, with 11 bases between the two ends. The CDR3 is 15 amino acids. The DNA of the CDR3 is TGTGCCAGCAGCTTAGTACCAGGCACCAACTATGGCTACACCTTC. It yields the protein CASSLVPGTNYGYTF. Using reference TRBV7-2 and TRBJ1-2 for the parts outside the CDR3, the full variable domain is GAGVSQSPSNKVTEKGKDVELRCDPISGHTALYWYRQSLGQGLEFLIYFQGNSAPDKSGLPSDRFSAERTGGSVSTLTIQRTQQEDSAVYLCASSLVPGTNYGYTFGSGTRLTVV.

CDR3 sequence (DNA): TGTGCCAGCAGTGGAACAGGGAGGGAGCAGTACGTC. Translating it yields CASSGTGREQYV. J is TRBJ2-7 and V is TRBV6-1; D might be TRBD1 or TRBD2, each matching 6 bases. V was clipped by 4 bases and J by 7 bases, with 11 bases between them. The CDR3 has 12 amino acids. Germline CDR1 MNHNS, CDR2 SASEGT.

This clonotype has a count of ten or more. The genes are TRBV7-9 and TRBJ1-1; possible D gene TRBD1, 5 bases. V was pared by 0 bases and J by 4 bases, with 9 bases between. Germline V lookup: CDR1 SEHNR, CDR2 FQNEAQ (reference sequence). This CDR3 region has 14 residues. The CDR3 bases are TGTGCCAGCAGCTTAGCGTGGGGCGGCACTGAAGCTTTCTTT. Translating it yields CASSLAWGGTEAFF. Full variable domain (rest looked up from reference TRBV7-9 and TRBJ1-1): DTGVSQNPRHKITKRGQNVTFRCDPISEHNRLYWYRQTLGQGPEFLTYFQNEAQLEKSRLLSDRFSAERPKGSFSTLEIQRTEQGDSAMYLCASSLAWGGTEAFFGQGTRLTVV.

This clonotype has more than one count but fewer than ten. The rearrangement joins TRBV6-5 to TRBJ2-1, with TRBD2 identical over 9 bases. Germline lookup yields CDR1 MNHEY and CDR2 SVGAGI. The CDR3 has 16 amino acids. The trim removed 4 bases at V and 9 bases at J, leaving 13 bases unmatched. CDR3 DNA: TGTGCCAGCAGTTCCCTTAATAGCGGGAGAATCGGTGAGCAGTTCTTC. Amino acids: CASSSLNSGRIGEQFF.

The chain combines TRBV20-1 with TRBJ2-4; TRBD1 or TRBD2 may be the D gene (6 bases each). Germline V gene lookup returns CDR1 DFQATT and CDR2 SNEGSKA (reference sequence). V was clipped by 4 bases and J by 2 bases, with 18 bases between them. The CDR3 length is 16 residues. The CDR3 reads CSAKGGPISPKNIQYF. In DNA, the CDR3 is TGCAGTGCTAAGGGGGGCCCCATTTCGCCCAAAAACATTCAGTACTTC.

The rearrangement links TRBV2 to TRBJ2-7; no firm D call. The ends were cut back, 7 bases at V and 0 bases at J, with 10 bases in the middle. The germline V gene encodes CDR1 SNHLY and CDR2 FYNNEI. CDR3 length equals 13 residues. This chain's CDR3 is CASKAESSYEQYV. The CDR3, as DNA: TGTGCCAGCAAAGCAGAGAGCTCCTACGAGCAGTACGTC.

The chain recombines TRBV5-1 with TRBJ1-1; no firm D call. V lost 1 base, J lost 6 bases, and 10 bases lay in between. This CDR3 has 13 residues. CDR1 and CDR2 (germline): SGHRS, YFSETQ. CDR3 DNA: TGCGCCAGCAGCTTGCGTTCCCCATCTGAAGCTTTCTTT. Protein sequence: CASSLRSPSEAFF.

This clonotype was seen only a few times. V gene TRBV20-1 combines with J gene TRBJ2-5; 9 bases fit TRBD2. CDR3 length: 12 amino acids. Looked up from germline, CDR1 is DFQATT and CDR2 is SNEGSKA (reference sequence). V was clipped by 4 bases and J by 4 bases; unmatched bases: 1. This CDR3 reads CSAKGLAETQYF. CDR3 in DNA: TGCAGTGCTAAGGGACTAGCAGAGACCCAGTACTTC.

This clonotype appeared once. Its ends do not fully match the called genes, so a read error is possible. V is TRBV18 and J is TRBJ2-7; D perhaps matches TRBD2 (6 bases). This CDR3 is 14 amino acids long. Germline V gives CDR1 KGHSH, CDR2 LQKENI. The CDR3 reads CASSRGISAYEQHF. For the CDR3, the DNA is TGTGCCAGCTCACGCGGGATATCTGCCTACGAGCAGCACTTC.

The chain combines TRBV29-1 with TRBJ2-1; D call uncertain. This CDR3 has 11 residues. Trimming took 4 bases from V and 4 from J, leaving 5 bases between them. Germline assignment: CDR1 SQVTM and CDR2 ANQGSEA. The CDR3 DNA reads TGCAGCGTTGGCTTATACAATGAGCAGTTCTTC. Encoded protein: CSVGLYNEQFF.